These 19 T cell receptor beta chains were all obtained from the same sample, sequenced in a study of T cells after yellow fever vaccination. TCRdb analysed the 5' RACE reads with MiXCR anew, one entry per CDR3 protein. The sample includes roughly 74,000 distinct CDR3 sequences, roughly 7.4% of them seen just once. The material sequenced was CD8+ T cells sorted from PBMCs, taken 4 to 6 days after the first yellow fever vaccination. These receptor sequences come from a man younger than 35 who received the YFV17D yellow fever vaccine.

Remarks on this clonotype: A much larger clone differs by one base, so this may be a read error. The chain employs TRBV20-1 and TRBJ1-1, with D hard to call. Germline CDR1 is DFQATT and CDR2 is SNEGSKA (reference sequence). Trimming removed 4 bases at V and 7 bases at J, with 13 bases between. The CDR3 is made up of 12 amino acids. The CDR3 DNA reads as TGCAGTGCTATTTGGGGTCAGGTTGAAGCTTTCTTT. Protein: CSAIWGQVEAFF.

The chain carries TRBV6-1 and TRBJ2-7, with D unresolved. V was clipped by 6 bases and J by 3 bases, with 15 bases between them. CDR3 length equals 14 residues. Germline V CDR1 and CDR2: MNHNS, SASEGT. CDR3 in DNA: TGTGCCAGCAGCCCCCGGAAAGTCTACTACGAGCAGTACTTC. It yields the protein CASSPRKVYYEQYF.

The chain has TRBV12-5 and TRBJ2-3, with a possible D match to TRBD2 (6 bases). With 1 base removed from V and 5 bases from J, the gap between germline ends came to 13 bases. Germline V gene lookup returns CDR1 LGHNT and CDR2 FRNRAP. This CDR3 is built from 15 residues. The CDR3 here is CASGLGWGEGDTQYF. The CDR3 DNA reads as TGTGCTAGTGGTTTGGGGTGGGGGGAAGGAGATACGCAGTATTTT. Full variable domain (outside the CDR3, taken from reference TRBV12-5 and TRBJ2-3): DARVTQTPRHKVTEMGQEVTMRCQPILGHNTVFWYRQTMMQGLELLAYFRNRAPLDDSGMPKDRFSAEMPDATLATLKIQPSEPRDSAVYFCASGLGWGEGDTQYFGPGTRLTVL.

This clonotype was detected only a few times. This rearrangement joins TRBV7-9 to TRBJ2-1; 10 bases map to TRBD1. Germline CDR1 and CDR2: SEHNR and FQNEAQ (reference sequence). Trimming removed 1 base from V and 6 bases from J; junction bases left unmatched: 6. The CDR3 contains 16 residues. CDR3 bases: TGTGCCAGCAGCTTAGGCCGGACAGGGGGAGTCAATGAGCAGTTCTTC. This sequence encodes CASSLGRTGGVNEQFF.

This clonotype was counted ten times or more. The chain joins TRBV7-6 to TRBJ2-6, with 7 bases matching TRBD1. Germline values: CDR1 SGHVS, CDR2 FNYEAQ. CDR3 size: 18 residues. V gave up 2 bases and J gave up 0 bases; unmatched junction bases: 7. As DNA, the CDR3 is TGTGCCAGCAGCTTAAGGACAGGAAGAAGCTCTGGGGCCAACGTCCTGACTTTC. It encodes CASSLRTGRSSGANVLTF.

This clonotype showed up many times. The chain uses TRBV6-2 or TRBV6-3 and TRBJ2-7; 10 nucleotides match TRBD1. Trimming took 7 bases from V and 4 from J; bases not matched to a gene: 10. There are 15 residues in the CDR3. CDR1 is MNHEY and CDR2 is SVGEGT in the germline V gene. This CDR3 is CASNSRDRGVYEQYF. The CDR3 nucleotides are TGTGCCAGCAATTCCCGGGACAGGGGAGTTTACGAGCAGTACTTC.

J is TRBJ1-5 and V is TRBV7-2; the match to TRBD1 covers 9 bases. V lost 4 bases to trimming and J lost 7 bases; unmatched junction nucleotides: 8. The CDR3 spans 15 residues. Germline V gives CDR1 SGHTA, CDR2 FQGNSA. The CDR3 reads CASSWGQGRGQPQHF. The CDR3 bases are TGTGCCAGCAGCTGGGGACAGGGACGGGGGCAGCCCCAGCATTTT.

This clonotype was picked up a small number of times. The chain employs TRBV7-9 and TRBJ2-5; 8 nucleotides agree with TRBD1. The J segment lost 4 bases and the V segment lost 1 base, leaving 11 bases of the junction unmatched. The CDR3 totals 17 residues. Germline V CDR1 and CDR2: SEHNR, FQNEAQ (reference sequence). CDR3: CASSLVSDRGKGETQYF. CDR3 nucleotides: TGTGCCAGCAGCTTAGTTTCTGACAGGGGAAAAGGAGAGACCCAGTACTTC.

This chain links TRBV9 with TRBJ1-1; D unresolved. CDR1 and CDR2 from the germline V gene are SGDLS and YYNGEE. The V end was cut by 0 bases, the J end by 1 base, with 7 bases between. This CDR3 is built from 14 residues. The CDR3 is CASSVGGKNTEAFF. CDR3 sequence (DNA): TGTGCCAGCAGCGTAGGTGGGAAGAACACTGAAGCTTTCTTT.

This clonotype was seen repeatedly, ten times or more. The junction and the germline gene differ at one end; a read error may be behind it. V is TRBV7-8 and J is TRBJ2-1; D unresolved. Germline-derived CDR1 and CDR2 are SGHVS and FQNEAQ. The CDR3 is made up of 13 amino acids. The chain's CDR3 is CARSLSLYNEQFF. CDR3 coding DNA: TGTGCCAGAAGCTTATCCCTGTACAATGAGCAGTTCTTC.

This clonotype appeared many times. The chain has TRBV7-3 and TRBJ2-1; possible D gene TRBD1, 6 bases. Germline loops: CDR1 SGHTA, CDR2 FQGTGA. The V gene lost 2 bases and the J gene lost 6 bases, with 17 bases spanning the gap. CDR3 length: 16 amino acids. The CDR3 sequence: CASSLDVSGTFNEQFF. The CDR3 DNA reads TGTGCCAGCAGCTTAGACGTGTCCGGGACATTCAATGAGCAGTTCTTC.

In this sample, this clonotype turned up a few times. CDR3 DNA: TGTGCCAGCAGTTACGACCGGGACGGGGGCACAGATACGCAGTATTTT. Translation: CASSYDRDGGTDTQYF. V gene TRBV6-2 or TRBV6-3 combines with J gene TRBJ2-3; D is possibly TRBD1 or TRBD2 (5 bases each). V was shortened by 2 bases and J by 1 base, with 13 bases between the two germline ends. The germline CDR1 and CDR2 sequences are MNHEY and SVGEGT. The CDR3 spans 16 residues.

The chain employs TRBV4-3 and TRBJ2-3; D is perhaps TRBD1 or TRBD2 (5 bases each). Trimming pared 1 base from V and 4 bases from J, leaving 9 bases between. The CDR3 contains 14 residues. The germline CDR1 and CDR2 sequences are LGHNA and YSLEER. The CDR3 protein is CASSQGRDPDTQYF. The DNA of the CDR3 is TGCGCCAGCAGCCAAGGCCGGGACCCAGATACGCAGTATTTT.

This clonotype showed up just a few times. CDR3 residues: CASSLNPGLATGELFF. CDR3 sequence (DNA): TGTGCCAGCAGCTTGAATCCGGGGTTGGCCACCGGGGAGCTGTTTTTT. This sequence joins TRBV5-5 and TRBJ2-2; perhaps TRBD2 as D (5 bases). This CDR3 has 16 amino acids. In germline, CDR1 is SGHKS, CDR2 YYEKEE (reference sequence). Deletions cut 1 base from V and 4 bases from J, with 14 bases between.

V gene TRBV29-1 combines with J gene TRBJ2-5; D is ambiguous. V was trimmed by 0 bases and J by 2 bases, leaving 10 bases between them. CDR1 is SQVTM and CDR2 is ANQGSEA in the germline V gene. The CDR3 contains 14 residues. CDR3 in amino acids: CSVEDRSVQETQYF. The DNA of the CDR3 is TGCAGCGTTGAAGATCGGTCAGTTCAAGAGACCCAGTACTTC.

CDR3 DNA sequence: TGTGCCAGCAGCGCTTATCCGGCCTTTTACCCAGATACGCAGTATTTT. Amino acids: CASSAYPAFYPDTQYF. This chain joins TRBV7-9 and TRBJ2-3; D ambiguous. This CDR3 contains 16 residues. V shed 5 bases and J shed 4 bases, with 19 bases lying between them. Germline V gene data show CDR1 as SEHNR and CDR2 as FQNEAQ (reference sequence).

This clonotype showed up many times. CDR3 sequence: CASSFGTDYGYTF. The CDR3 DNA sequence: TGTGCCAGCAGCTTCGGGACGGATTATGGCTACACCTTC. The chain uses TRBV7-9 and TRBJ1-2; D possibly corresponds to TRBD1 (5 bases). Germline CDR1 and CDR2: SEHNR and FQNEAQ (reference sequence). This CDR3 is built from 13 residues. The V and J ends lost 3 bases and 5 bases respectively, with 10 bases between them.

In nucleotides, the CDR3 is TGTGCCAGCAGCGTAGTGGAAAGAAATGAGCAGTTCTTC. This gives the protein CASSVVERNEQFF. V and J are TRBV9 and TRBJ2-1; no clear D. The CDR3 contains 13 residues. Trimming removed 0 bases from V and 7 bases from J, with 8 bases in between. CDR1 and CDR2 from the germline V gene are SGDLS and YYNGEE. The full variable domain, its missing parts supplied by reference TRBV9 and TRBJ2-1, is DSGVTQTPKHLITATGQRVTLRCSPRSGDLSVYWYQQSLDQGLQFLIQYYNGEERAKGNILERFSAQQFPDLHSELNLSSLELGDSALYFCASSVVERNEQFFGPGTRLTVL.

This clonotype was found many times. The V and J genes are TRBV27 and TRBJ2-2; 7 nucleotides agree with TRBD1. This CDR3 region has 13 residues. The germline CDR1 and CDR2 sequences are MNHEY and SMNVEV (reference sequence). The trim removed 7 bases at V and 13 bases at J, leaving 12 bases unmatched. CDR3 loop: CASKILGTAGLFF. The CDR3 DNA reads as TGTGCCAGCAAGATACTCGGGACAGCAGGGCTGTTTTTT.